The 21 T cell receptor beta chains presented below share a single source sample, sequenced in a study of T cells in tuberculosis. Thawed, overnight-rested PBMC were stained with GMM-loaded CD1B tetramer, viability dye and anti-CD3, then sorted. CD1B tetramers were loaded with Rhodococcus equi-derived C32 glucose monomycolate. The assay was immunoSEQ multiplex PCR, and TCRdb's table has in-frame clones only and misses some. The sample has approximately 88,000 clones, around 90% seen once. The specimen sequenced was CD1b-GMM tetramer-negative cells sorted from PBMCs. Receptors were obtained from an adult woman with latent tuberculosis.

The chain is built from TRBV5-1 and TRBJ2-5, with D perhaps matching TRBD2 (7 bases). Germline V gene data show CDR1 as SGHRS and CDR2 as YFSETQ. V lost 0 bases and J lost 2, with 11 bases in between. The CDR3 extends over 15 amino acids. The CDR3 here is CASSLGRGPQETQYF. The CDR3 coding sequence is TGCGCCAGCAGCTTGGGGCGGGGGCCACAAGAGACCCAGTACTTC.

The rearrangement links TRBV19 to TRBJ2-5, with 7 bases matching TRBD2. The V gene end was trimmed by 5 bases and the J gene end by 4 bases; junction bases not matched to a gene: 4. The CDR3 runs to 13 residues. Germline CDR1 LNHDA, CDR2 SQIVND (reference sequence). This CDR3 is CASSATSVETQYF. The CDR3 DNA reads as TGTGCCAGTAGTGCTACTAGCGTAGAGACCCAGTACTTC.

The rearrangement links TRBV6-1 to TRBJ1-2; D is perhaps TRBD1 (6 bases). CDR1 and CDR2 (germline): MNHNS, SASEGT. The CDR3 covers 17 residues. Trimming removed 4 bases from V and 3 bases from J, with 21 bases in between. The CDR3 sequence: CASSGPPGTQVHYGYTF. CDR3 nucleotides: TGTGCCAGCAGTGGCCCCCCCGGGACACAGGTCCACTATGGCTACACCTTC.

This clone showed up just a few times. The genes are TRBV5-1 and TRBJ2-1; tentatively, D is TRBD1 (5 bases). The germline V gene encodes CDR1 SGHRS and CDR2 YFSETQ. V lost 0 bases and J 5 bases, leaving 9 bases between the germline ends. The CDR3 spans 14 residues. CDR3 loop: CASSLDTGNNEQFF. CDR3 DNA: TGCGCCAGCAGCTTGGACACAGGCAACAATGAGCAGTTCTTC.

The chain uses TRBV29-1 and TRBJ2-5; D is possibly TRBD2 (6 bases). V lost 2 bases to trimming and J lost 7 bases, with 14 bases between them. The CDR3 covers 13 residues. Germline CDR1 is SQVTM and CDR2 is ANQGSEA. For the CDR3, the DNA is TGCAGCGTTGAATATGGGGGGATCCGGACCCAGTACTTC. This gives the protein CSVEYGGIRTQYF.

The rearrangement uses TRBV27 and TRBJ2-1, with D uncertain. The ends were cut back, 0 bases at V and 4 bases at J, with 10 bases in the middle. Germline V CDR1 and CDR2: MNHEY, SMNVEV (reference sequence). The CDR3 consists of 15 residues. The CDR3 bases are TGTGCCAGCAGTTTATCGAGCCCCCCTTACAATGAGCAGTTCTTC. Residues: CASSLSSPPYNEQFF.

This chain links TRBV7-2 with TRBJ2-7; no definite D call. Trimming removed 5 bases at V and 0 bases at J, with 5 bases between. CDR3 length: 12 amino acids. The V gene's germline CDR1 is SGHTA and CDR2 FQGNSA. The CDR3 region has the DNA TGTGCCAGCAGCCACGGCTCCTACGAGCAGTACTTC. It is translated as CASSHGSYEQYF.

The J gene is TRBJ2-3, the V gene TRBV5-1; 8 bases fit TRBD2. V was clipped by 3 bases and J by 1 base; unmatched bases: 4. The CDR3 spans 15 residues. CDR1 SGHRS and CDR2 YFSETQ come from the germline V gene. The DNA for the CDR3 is TGCGCCAGCAGCTCTAAAGCGGGGGGCACAGATACGCAGTATTTT. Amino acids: CASSSKAGGTDTQYF.

CDR3 nucleotide sequence: TGTGCCAGCAGCCCTCGGTCGGGGGGCTTGGGAGAGACCCAGTACTTC. Its protein product is CASSPRSGGLGETQYF. The V and J genes are TRBV11-2 and TRBJ2-5, with D perhaps matching TRBD2 (7 bases). CDR3 length: 16 amino acids. The ends were cut back, 5 bases at V and 4 bases at J, with 20 bases in the middle. Germline V lookup: CDR1 SGHAT, CDR2 FQNNGV.

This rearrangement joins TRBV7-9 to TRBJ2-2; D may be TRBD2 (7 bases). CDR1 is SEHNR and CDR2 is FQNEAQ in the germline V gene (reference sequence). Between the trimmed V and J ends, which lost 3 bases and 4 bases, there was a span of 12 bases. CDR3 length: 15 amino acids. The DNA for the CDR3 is TGTGCCAGCAGCTTGGGAGGGGGGCGCACCGGGGAGCTGTTTTTT. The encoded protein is CASSLGGGRTGELFF. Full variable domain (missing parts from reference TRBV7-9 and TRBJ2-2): DTGVSQNPRHKITKRGQNVTFRCDPISEHNRLYWYRQTLGQGPEFLTYFQNEAQLEKSRLLSDRFSAERPKGSFSTLEIQRTEQGDSAMYLCASSLGGGRTGELFFGEGSRLTVL.

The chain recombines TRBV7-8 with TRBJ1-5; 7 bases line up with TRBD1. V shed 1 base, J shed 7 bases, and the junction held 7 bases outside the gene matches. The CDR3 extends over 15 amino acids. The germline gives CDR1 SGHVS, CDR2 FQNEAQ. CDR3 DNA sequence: TGTGCCAGCAGCTTAGGACAGGGAAGGAAGCAGCCCCAGCATTTT. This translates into CASSLGQGRKQPQHF. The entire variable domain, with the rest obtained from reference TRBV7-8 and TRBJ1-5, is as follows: GAGVSQSPRYKVAKRGQDVALRCDPISGHVSLFWYQQALGQGPEFLTYFQNEAQLDKSGLPSDRFFAERPEGSVSTLKIQRTQQEDSAVYLCASSLGQGRKQPQHFGDGTRLSIL.

The CDR3 is CATSRRGQGAGGGYTF. In DNA form, the CDR3 reads TGTGCCACCAGCAGGAGGGGACAGGGGGCTGGAGGTGGCTACACCTTC. This chain uses TRBV15 with TRBJ1-2; 12 nucleotides match TRBD1. Germline V gives CDR1 LNHNV, CDR2 YYDKDF (reference sequence). The CDR3 is made up of 16 amino acids. V dropped 3 bases and J dropped 7; count of bases not matched to a gene: 9.

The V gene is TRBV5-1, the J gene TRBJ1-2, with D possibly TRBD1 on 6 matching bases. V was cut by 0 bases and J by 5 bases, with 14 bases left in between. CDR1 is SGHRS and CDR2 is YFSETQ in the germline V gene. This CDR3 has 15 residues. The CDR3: CASSLDWGHGYGYTF. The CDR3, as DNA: TGCGCCAGCAGCTTGGATTGGGGGCACGGGTATGGCTACACCTTC. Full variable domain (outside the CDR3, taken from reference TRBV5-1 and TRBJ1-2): KAGVTQTPRYLIKTRGQQVTLSCSPISGHRSVSWYQQTPGQGLQFLFEYFSETQRNKGNFPGRFSGRQFSNSRSEMNVSTLELGDSALYLCASSLDWGHGYGYTFGSGTRLTVV.

The CDR3 loop reads CASSRGQGLWDTF. The CDR3 bases are TGTGCCAGCAGTCGGGGTCAGGGGTTGTGGGACACCTTC. This rearrangement joins TRBV28 to TRBJ1-2; perhaps TRBD1 as D (6 bases). The V and J ends lost 5 bases and 12 bases respectively, with 19 bases between them. Germline V gene sequence: CDR1 MDHEN, CDR2 SYDVKM. The CDR3 is 13 amino acids.

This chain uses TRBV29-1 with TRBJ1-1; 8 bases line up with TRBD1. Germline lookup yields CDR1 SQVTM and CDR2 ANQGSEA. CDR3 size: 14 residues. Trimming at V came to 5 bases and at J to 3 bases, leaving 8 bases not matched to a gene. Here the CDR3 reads CSVQGARGDTEAFF. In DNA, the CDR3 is TGCAGCGTTCAGGGGGCGAGGGGGGACACTGAAGCTTTCTTT.

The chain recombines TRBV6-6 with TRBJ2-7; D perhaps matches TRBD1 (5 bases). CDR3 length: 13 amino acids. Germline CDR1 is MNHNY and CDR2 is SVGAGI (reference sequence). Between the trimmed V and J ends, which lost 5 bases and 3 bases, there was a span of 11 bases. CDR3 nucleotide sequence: TGTGCCAGCAGTCCCGGACAAAACTACGAGCAGTACGTC. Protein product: CASSPGQNYEQYV.

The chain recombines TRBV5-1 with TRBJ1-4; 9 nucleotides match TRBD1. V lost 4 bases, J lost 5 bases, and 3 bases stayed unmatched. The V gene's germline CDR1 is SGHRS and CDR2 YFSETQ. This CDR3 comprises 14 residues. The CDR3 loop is CASSVGQGNEKLFF. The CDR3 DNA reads TGCGCCAGCAGCGTGGGACAGGGAAATGAAAAACTGTTTTTT.

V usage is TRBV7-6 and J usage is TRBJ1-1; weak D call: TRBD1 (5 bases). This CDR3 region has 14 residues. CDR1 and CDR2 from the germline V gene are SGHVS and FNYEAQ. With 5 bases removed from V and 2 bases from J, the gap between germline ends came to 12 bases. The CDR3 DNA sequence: TGTGCCAGCAGCCGGGACTTACTCAACACTGAAGCTTTCTTT. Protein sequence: CASSRDLLNTEAFF.

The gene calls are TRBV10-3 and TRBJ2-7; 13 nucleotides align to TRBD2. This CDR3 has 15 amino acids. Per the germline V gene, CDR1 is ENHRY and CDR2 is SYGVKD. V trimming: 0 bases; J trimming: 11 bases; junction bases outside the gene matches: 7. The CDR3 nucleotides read TGTGCCATCAGTGAGTCCTTAGGGACTAGCGGGGAGGAGTACTTC. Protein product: CAISESLGTSGEEYF.

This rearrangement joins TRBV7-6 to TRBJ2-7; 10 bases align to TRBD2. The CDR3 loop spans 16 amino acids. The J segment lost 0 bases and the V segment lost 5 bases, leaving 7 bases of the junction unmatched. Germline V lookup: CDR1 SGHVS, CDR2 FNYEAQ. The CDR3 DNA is TGTGCCAGCAGCCCTCTAGCGGGGGAGGGCTCCTACGAGCAGTACTTC. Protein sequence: CASSPLAGEGSYEQYF.

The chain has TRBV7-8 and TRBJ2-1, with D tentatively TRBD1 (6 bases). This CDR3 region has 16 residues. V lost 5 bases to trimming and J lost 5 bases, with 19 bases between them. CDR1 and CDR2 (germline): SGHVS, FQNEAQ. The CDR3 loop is CASSPTGQYRHNEQFF. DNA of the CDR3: TGTGCCAGCAGCCCGACCGGACAGTATCGTCACAATGAGCAGTTCTTC.